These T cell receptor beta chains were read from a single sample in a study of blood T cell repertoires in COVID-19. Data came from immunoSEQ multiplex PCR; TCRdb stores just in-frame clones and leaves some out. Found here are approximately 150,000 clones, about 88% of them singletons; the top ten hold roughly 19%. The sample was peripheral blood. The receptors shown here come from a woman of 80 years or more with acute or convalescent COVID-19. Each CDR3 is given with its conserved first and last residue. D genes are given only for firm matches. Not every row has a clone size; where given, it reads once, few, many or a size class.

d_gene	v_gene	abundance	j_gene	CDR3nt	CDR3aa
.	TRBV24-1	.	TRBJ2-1	TGTGCCACCAGTGCAAGCGCAGCTCAACCCTCCTACAATGAGCAGTTCTTC	CATSASAAQPSYNEQFF
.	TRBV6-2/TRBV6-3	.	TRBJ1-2	TGTGCCAGCACCCCGGGGCCGAAAAACTATGGCTACACCTTC	CASTPGPKNYGYTF
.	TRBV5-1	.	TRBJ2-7	TGCGCCAGCAGCGTGTCCGGGACAACCTCCTACGAGCAGTACTTC	CASSVSGTTSYEQYF
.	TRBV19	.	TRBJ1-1	TGTGCCAGTAGTACAGTCCTGCTGAACACTGAAGCTTTCTTT	CASSTVLLNTEAFF
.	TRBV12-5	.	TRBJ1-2	TGTGCTAGTGGTTCGTTGCGCCCCTATGGCTACACCTTC	CASGSLRPYGYTF
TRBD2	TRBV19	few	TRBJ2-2	TGTGCCAGTAGTATGAGGCGCCTAGCGGGGGGCAGCGGGGAGCTGTTTTTT	CASSMRRLAGGSGELFF
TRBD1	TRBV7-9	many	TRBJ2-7	TGTGCCAGCAGCCCCCGGACAGGGAAGGGCTACGAGCAGTACTTC	CASSPRTGKGYEQYF
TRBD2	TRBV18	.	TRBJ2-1	TGTGCCAGCTCACCCGGACTAGCGGGACTCAATGAGCAGTTCTTC	CASSPGLAGLNEQFF
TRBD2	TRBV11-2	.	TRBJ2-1	TGTGCCAGCAGCTTTTTGCTAGCGGGAGGCCCCTCGCCAAATGAGCAGTTCTTC	CASSFLLAGGPSPNEQFF
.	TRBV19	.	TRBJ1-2	TGTGCCACGGGAGACAGAATTGGGAACTATGGCTACACCTTC	CATGDRIGNYGYTF
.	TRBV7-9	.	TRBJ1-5	TGTGCCAGCAGCTTGGCGGGGGATTGGTATAGCAATCAGCCCCAGCATTTT	CASSLAGDWYSNQPQHF
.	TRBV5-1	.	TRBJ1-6	TGCGCCAGCAGCTTGGGACACAATAATTCACCCCTCCACTTT	CASSLGHNNSPLHF
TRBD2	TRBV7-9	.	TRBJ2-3	TGTGCCAGCCAGCGGGAGGGCCCTCCAGATACGCAGTATTTT	CASQREGPPDTQYF
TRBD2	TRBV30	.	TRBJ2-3	TGTGCCTGGAGTGTAGCGGGGGGTACAGATACGCAGTATTTT	CAWSVAGGTDTQYF
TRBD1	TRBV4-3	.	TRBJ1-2	TGCGCCAGCAGCCAAGAAAGATTTGGTATCCGACAGGGCTATGGCTACACCTTC	CASSQERFGIRQGYGYTF
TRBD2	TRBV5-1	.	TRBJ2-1	TGCGCCAGCAGCGCGACGTCTAGCGGGGGTCTCAATGAGCAGTTCTTC	CASSATSSGGLNEQFF
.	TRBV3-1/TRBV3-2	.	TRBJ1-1	TGTGCCAGCAGGGCTAGTTTGAACACTGAAGCTTTCTTT	CASRASLNTEAFF
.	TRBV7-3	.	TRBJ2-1	TGTGCCAGCAGCCGGAGCGTAGGACTCAATGAGCAGTTCTTC	CASSRSVGLNEQFF
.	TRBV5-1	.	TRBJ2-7	TGCGCCAGCAGCTTTGGGGCGACTGGCGAGCAGTACTTC	CASSFGATGEQYF
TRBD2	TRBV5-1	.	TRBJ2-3	TGCGCCAGCAATCTAGCGGGTTATCGCACAGATACGCAGTATTTT	CASNLAGYRTDTQYF
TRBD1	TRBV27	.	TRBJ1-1	TGTGCCAGCAGGCGGGACAGGGTGGTTTCCACTGAAGCTTTCTTT	CASRRDRVVSTEAFF
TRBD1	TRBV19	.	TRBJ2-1	TGTGCCAGTAGTCCACCCGGGACAGGGTCGGGTGAGCAGTTCTTC	CASSPPGTGSGEQFF
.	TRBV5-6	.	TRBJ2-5	TGTGCCAGCAGCTTGGAAGTCAGCGAACCGTACCAAGAGACCCAGTACTTC	CASSLEVSEPYQETQYF
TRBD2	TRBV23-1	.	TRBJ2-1	TGCGCCAGCAGTCAATTGGGGATGACTAGCGGGGCAGGGGAAGATGAGCAGTTCTTC	CASSQLGMTSGAGEDEQFF
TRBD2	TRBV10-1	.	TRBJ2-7	TGCGCCAGCAGTGAGTCGGGACTAGACGAGCAGTACTTC	CASSESGLDEQYF
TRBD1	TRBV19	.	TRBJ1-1	TGTGCCAGTAGTCCCGCACAGGGGGCCCCGAACACTGAAGCTTTCTTT	CASSPAQGAPNTEAFF
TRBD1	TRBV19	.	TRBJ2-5	TGTGCCAGTAGTTCCACGACCGGGACAGGGGAAGAGACCCAGTACTTC	CASSSTTGTGEETQYF
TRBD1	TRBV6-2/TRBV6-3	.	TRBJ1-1	TGTGCCAGCAGCTTGACCCCCGGGACAGGGGGAGCTTTCTTT	CASSLTPGTGGAFF
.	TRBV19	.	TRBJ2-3	TGTGCCACCGGACTACTCGGGGATACGCAGTATTTT	CATGLLGDTQYF
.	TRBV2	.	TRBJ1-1	TGTGCCAGCAGTGGGGGCAGCGCCCTTGAAGCTTTCTTT	CASSGGSALEAFF
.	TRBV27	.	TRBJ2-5	TGTGCCAGCAGTTTCGAAGGACAGTTTCAAGAGACCCAGTACTTC	CASSFEGQFQETQYF
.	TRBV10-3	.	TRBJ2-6	TGTGCCATCACGACAACGAGCCTTCCTGGGGCCAACGTCCTGACTTTC	CAITTTSLPGANVLTF
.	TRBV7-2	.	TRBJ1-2	TGTGCCAGCAGCTTAAGCTCTACCTATGGCTACACCTTC	CASSLSSTYGYTF
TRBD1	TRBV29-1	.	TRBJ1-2	TGCAGCGTTGAAAGGGGGACAGGGTATGGCTACACCTTC	CSVERGTGYGYTF
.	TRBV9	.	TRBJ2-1	TGTGCCAGCAGCCAGAGCAGGCGTTCCGAGCAGTTCTTC	CASSQSRRSEQFF
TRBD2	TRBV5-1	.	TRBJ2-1	TGCGCCAGCAGCTCACCCCGGGGACTAGCGGGGCATGAGCAGTTCTTC	CASSSPRGLAGHEQFF
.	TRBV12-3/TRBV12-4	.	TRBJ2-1	TGTGCCAGCAGTTTAGATCCTTCTGAGCAGTTCTTC	CASSLDPSEQFF
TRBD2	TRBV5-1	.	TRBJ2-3	TGCGCCAGCAGCTTGGCCCCGGGACTAGCGGCAGATACGCAGTATTTT	CASSLAPGLAADTQYF
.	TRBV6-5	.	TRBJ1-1	TGTGCCAGCAGCCAGCGGACAGCGCAGAACACTGAAGCTTTCTTT	CASSQRTAQNTEAFF
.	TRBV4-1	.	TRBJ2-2	TGCGCCAGCAGGCAGGACAGAGCGAACACCGGGGAGCTGTTTTTT	CASRQDRANTGELFF
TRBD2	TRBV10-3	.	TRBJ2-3	TGTGCCTCCGAGCGGGAGGTAACAGATACGCAGTATTTT	CASEREVTDTQYF
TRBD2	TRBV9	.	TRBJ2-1	TGTGCCAGCAGCGTACGCGGGGGTGCTGAGCAGTTCTTC	CASSVRGGAEQFF
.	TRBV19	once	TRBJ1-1	TGTGCCAGTAGTCGGCCGGGAGGGGGCACTGAAGCTTTCTTT	CASSRPGGGTEAFF
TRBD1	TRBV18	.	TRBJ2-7	TGTGCCAGCTCACCGACAGGGACCTACGAGCAGTACTTC	CASSPTGTYEQYF
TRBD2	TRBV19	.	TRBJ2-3	TGTGCCAGTAGTATCTCCAGCGGGGGGGCCATAAATACAGATACGCAGTATTTT	CASSISSGGAINTDTQYF
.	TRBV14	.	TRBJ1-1	TGTGCCAGCAGCCCGACATCCAGGACTGAAGCTTTCTTT	CASSPTSRTEAFF